The 7 T cell receptor beta chains below come from one sample, sequenced in a study of T cell repertoires in ileal Crohn's disease. Time point reported: neoterminal ileum biopsy at postoperative endoscopy, about 6 months after surgery. Sequenced by immunoSEQ multiplex PCR; TCRdb stores in-frame clones only, minus some. The sample contains more than 10,000 clones, over 70% of which appear only once. Sequencing was performed on ileal tissue. Receptors were obtained from an adult with Crohn's disease.

This clone was picked up one time. The J gene is TRBJ2-7, the V gene TRBV19, with 9 bases matching TRBD2. V dropped 1 base and J dropped 5; count of bases not matched to a gene: 3. This CDR3 has 14 amino acids. Per the germline V gene, CDR1 is LNHDA and CDR2 is SQIVND (reference sequence). CDR3 protein: CASSIVASGDEQYF. As DNA, the CDR3 is TGTGCCAGTAGTATAGTCGCTAGCGGGGACGAGCAGTACTTC.

Written as DNA, the CDR3 is TGTGCCAGCAGCTTAGAAAGCGGGCGGAACACCGGGGAGCTGTTTTTT. Its protein is CASSLESGRNTGELFF. The chain combines TRBV11-3 with TRBJ2-2; tentative D call: TRBD2 (6 bases). V lost 0 bases, J lost 1 base, and 9 bases lay in between. The CDR3 totals 16 residues. Germline-derived CDR1 and CDR2 are SGHNT and YENEEA.

V and J are TRBV18 and TRBJ2-1; 10 bases align to TRBD1. Germline lookup yields CDR1 KGHSH and CDR2 LQKENI. The CDR3 runs 16 residues. V lost 6 bases and J lost 2; bases outside the gene matches: 7. The CDR3 DNA reads as TGTGCCAGCTCTCGAGGACAGGGGGGCGCCTACAATGAGCAGTTCTTC. It encodes CASSRGQGGAYNEQFF.

This clone was seen more than once but under ten times. The chain carries TRBV7-2 and TRBJ2-2; 8 bases match TRBD2. Germline CDR1 reads SGHTA; CDR2 reads FQGNSA. V was clipped by 3 bases and J by 7 bases; unmatched bases: 10. The CDR3 has 16 amino acids. The CDR3 DNA sequence: TGTGCCAGCAGCTTTCTCGGGGGGGCCTATGGCGGGGAGCTGTTTTTT. Encoded protein: CASSFLGGAYGGELFF.

With respect to this clone: This sample includes further DNA sequences coding for the same CDR3. The rearrangement uses TRBV9 and TRBJ1-1; 7 bases match TRBD1. This CDR3 region has 14 residues. The germline gives CDR1 SGDLS, CDR2 YYNGEE. The V segment lost 3 bases and the J segment 1 base; nucleotides outside the gene matches: 3. The CDR3 DNA is TGTGCCAGCAGCGGACAGGGAAGGAACACTGAAGCTTTCTTT. This sequence encodes CASSGQGRNTEAFF. Using reference TRBV9 and TRBJ1-1 for the parts outside the CDR3, the full variable domain is DSGVTQTPKHLITATGQRVTLRCSPRSGDLSVYWYQQSLDQGLQFLIQYYNGEERAKGNILERFSAQQFPDLHSELNLSSLELGDSALYFCASSGQGRNTEAFFGQGTRLTVV.

This clone was found once. The chain carries TRBV7-2 and TRBJ2-1; D is unresolved. Deletions cut 1 base from V and 5 bases from J, with 15 bases between. Germline V gene lookup returns CDR1 SGHTA and CDR2 FQGNSA. The CDR3 has 16 amino acids. CDR3 loop: CASSLGPSRTHNEQFF. DNA of the CDR3: TGTGCCAGCAGCTTAGGGCCCTCACGTACCCACAATGAGCAGTTCTTC. Filled out from reference TRBV7-2 and TRBJ2-1, the complete variable domain reads GAGVSQSPSNKVTEKGKDVELRCDPISGHTALYWYRQSLGQGLEFLIYFQGNSAPDKSGLPSDRFSAERTGGSVSTLTIQRTQQEDSAVYLCASSLGPSRTHNEQFFGPGTRLTVL.

The chain links TRBV7-8 to TRBJ2-7; possibly TRBD2 for D (6 bases). The CDR3 contains 15 residues. Germline CDR1 and CDR2: SGHVS and FQNEAQ. V lost 1 base and J 7 bases, leaving 17 bases between the germline ends. CDR3 residues: CASSLVVTAGREQYF. The CDR3 coding sequence is TGTGCCAGCAGCTTAGTGGTTACGGCGGGGAGGGAGCAGTACTTC.